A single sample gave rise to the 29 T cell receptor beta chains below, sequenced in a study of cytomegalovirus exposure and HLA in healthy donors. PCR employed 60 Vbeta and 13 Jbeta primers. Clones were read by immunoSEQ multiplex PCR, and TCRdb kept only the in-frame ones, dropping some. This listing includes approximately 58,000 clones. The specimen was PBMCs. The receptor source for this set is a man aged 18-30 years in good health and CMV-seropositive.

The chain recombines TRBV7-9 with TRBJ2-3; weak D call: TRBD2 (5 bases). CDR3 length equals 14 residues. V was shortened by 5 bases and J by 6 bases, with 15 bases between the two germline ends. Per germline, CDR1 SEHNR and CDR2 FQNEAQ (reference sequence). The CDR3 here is CASSTPILVDTQYF. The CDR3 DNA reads TGTGCCAGCAGCACCCCTATACTAGTGGATACGCAGTATTTT. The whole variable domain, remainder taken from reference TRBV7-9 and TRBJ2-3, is DTGVSQNPRHKITKRGQNVTFRCDPISEHNRLYWYRQTLGQGPEFLTYFQNEAQLEKSRLLSDRFSAERPKGSFSTLEIQRTEQGDSAMYLCASSTPILVDTQYFGPGTRLTVL.

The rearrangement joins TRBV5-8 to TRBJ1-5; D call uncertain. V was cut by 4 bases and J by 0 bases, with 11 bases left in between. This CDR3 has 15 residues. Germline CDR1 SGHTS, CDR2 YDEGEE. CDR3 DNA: TGTGCCAGCAGCCGAGGATTCAGTAGCAATCAGCCCCAGCATTTT. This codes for CASSRGFSSNQPQHF.

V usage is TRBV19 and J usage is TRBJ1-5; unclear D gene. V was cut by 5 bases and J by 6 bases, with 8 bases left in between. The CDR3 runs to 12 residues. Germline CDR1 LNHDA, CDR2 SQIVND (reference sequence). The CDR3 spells CASSLPSQPQHF. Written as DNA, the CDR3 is TGTGCCAGTAGTCTCCCCAGTCAGCCCCAGCATTTT.

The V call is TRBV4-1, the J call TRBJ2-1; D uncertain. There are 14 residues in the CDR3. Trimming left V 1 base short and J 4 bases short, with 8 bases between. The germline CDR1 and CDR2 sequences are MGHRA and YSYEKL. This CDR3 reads CASSQGVTYNEQFF. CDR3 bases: TGCGCCAGCAGCCAAGGAGTCACTTACAATGAGCAGTTCTTC.

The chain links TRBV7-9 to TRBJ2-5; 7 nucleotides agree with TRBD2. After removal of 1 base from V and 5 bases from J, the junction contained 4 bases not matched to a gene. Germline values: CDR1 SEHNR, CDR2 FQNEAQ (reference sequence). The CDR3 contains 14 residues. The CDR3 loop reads CASSLGTRDETQYF. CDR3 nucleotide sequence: TGTGCCAGCAGCTTAGGGACTAGGGATGAGACCCAGTACTTC.

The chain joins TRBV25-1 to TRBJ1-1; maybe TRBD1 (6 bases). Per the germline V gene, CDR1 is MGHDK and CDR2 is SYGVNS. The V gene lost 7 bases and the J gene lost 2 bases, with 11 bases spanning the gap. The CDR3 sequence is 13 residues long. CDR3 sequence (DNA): TGTGCCAGCACGGGACACGGAAACACTGAAGCTTTCTTT. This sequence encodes CASTGHGNTEAFF.

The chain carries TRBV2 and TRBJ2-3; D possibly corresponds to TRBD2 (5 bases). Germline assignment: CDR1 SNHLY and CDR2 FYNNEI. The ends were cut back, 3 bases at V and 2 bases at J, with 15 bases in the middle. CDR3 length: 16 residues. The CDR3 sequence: CASSDGAATVTDTQYF. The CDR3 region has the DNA TGTGCCAGCAGTGACGGAGCGGCAACGGTCACAGATACGCAGTATTTT. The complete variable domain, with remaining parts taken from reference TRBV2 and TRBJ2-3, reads EPEVTQTPSHQVTQMGQEVILRCVPISNHLYFYWYRQILGQKVEFLVSFYNNEISEKSEIFDDQFSVERPDGSNFTLKIRSTKLEDSAMYFCASSDGAATVTDTQYFGPGTRLTVL.

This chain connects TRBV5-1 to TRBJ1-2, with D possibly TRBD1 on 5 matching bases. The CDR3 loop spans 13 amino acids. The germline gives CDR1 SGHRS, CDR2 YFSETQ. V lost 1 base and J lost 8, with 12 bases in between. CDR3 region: CASSLWGVGGYTF. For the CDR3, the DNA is TGCGCCAGCAGCTTGTGGGGGGTAGGAGGCTACACCTTC.

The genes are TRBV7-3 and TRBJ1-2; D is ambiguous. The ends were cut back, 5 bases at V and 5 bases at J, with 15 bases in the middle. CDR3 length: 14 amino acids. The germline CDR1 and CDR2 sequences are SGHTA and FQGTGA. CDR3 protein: CASSPGSLPYGYTF. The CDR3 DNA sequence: TGTGCCAGCAGCCCGGGATCATTACCATATGGCTACACCTTC.

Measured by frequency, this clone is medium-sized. The CDR3 DNA sequence: TGTGCCAGCTCAGGCCTGGGAGGTGAAAAACTGTTTTTT. Its protein is CASSGLGGEKLFF. The chain links TRBV6-5 to TRBJ1-4; D ambiguous. V was shortened by 8 bases and J by 7 bases, with 14 bases between the two germline ends. Germline V CDR1 and CDR2: MNHEY, SVGAGI. This CDR3 comprises 13 residues.

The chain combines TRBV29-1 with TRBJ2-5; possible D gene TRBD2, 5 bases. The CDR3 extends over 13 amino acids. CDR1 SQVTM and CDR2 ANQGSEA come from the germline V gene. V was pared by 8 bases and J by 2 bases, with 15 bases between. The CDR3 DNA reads TGCAGCTTCCTGACGGGGAATCAAGAGACCCAGTACTTC. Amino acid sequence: CSFLTGNQETQYF. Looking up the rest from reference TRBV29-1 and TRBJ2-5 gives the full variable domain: SAVISQKPSRDICQRGTSLTIQCQVDSQVTMMFWYRQQPGQSLTLIATANQGSEATYESGFVIDKFPISRPNLTFSTLTVSNMSPEDSSIYLCSFLTGNQETQYFGPGTRLLVL.

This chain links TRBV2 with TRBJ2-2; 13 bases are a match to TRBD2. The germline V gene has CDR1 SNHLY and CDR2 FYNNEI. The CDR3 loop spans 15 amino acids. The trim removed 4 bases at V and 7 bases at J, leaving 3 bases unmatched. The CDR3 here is CASSGLAGGDGELFF. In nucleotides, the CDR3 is TGTGCCAGCAGTGGACTAGCGGGAGGAGACGGGGAGCTGTTTTTT.

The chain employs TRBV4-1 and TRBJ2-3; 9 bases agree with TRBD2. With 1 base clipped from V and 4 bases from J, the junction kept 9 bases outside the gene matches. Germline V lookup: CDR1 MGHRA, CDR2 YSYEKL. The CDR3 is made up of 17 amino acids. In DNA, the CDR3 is TGCGCCAGCAGCCAAGGCGACTGGGTAGCGGGAGCAGATACGCAGTATTTT. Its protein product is CASSQGDWVAGADTQYF.

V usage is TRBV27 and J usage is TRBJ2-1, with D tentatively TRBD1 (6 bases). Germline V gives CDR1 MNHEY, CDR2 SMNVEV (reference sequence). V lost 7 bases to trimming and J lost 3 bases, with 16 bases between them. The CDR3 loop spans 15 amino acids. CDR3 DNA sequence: TGTGCCAGCACCTTGACAGGTTCCATCTACAATGAGCAGTTCTTC. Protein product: CASTLTGSIYNEQFF.

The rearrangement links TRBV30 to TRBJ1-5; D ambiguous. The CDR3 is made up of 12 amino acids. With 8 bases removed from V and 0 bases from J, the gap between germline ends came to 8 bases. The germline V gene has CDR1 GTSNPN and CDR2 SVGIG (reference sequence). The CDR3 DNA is TGTGCCGTCGACATTAGCAATCAGCCCCAGCATTTT. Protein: CAVDISNQPQHF.

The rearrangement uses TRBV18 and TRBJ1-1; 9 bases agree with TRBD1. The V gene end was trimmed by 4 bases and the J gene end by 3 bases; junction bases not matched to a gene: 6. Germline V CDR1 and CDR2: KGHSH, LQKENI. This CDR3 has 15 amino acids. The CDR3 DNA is TGTGCCAGCTCACTTGGGACAGGGAGTCACACTGAAGCTTTCTTT. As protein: CASSLGTGSHTEAFF.

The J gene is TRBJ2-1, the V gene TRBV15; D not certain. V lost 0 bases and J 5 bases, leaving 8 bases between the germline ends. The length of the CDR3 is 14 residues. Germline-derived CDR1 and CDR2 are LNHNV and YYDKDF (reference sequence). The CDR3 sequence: CATSRDLRDNEQFF. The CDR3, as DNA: TGTGCCACCAGCAGAGACCTCCGGGACAATGAGCAGTTCTTC.

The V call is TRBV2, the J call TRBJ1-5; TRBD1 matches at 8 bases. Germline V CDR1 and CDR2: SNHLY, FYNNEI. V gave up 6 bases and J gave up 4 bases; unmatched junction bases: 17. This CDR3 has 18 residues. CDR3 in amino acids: CASSEYPLRTGRNQPQHF. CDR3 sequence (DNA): TGTGCCAGCAGCGAGTACCCCTTACGGACAGGGAGAAATCAGCCCCAGCATTTT.

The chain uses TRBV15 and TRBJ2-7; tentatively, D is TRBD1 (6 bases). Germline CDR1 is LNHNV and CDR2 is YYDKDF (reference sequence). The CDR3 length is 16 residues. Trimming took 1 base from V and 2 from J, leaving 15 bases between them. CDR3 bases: TGTGCCACCAGCAGAGGGAAACAGGGCCCAACCTACGAGCAGTACTTC. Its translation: CATSRGKQGPTYEQYF.

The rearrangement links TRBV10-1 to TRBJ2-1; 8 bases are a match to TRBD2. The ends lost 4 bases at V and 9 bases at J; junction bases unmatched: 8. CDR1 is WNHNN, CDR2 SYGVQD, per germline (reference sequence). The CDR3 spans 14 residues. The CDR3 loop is CASSASGGLGEQFF. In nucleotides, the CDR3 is TGCGCCAGCAGTGCCTCGGGGGGACTAGGTGAGCAGTTCTTC.

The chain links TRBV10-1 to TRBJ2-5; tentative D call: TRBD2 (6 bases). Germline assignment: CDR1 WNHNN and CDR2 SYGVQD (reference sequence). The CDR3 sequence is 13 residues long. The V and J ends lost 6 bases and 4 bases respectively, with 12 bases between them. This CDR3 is CASRGGGGETQYF. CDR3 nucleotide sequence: TGCGCCAGCAGGGGGGGTGGGGGAGAGACCCAGTACTTC.

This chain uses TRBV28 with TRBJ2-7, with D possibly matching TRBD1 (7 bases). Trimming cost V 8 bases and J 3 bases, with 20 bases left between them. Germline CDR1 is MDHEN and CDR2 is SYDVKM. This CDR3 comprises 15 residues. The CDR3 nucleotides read TGTGCCAGCTTAGCCGGGAGTCAGGGGGTCTACGAGCAGTACTTC. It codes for CASLAGSQGVYEQYF.

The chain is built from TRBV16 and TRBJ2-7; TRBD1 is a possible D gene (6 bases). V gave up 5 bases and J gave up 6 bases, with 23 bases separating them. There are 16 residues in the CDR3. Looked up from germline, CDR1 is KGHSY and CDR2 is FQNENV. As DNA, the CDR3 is TGTGCCAGCAGCTCCAATCGAGGCAGGGGTGACGGCGAGCAGTACTTC. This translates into CASSSNRGRGDGEQYF.

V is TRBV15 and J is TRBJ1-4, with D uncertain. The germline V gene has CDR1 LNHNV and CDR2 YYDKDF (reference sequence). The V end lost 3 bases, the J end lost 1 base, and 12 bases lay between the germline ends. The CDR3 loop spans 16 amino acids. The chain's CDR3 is CATSRESVLTNEKLFF. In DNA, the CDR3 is TGTGCCACCAGCAGGGAGTCGGTATTAACTAATGAAAAACTGTTTTTT.

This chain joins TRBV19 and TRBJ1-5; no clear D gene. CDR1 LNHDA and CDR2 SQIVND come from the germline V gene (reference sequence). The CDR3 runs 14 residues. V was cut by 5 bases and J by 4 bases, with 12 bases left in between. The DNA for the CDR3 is TGTGCCAGTAGTTTTGGCCCCGGGAATCAGCCCCAGCATTTT. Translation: CASSFGPGNQPQHF.

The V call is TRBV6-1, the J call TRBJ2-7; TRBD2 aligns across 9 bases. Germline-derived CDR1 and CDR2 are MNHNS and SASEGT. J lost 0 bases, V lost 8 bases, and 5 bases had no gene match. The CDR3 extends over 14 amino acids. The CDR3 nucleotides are TGTGCCAGCCGCGCGGGAGGGACCTCCTACGAGCAGTACTTC. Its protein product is CASRAGGTSYEQYF.

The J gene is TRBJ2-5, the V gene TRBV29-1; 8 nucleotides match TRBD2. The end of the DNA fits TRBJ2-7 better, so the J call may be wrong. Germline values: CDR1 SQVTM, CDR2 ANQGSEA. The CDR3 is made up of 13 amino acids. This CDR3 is CSVVPSGRYEQYF. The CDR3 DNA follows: TGCAGCGTTGTTCCAAGCGGGAGATACGAGCAGTACTTC.

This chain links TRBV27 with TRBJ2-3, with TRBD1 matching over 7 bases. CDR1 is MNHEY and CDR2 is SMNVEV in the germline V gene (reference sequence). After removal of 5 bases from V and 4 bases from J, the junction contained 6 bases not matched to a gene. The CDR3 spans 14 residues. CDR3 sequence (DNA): TGTGCCAGCAGTGCCAGACAGGGACCAGATACGCAGTATTTT. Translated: CASSARQGPDTQYF.

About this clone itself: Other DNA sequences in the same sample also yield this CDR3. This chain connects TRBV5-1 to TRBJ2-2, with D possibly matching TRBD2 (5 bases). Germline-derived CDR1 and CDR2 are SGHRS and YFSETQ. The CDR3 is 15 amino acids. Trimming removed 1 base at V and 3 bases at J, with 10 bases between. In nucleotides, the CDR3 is TGCGCCAGCAGCTTGACTAGTAGGGACACCGGGGAGCTGTTTTTT. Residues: CASSLTSRDTGELFF.